This record looks at one T cell receptor beta chain sequence and its context. It lacks a known antigen. Per-base qualities were not stored, and no clone one base away is much larger. This entry is derived from a study of T cell responses to AZD1222 COVID-19 vaccine (dated by TCRdb to about 2021). Regarding the research as a whole: AZD1222 recipients given second doses at about 4 weeks or at about 12 weeks were pooled, since spike-specific TCR depth and breadth were not found to differ between the two schedules. A total of 230 to 250 trial participants underwent TCR sequencing, of whom about 210 received two doses of AZD1222 and about 25 received two doses of the MenACWY control vaccine. Trial participants were enrolled into age subgroups of 18-55, 56-69 and 70-plus years, which contained approximately 150, 28 and 58 TCR-sequenced participants, respectively.

Broader findings and caveats from the paper: Conclusions about previously exposed vaccinees were limited because only a handful of AZD1222 recipients were SARS-CoV-2 seropositive at baseline. Participants were mostly white British and included more females than males, and it was suggested by the authors that clonal diversity may have been underestimated. Reportedly, close to half of the unique spike-specific TCRs recognized epitopes lying outside the regions that are mutated in the B.1.351 and B.1.1.7 variants. The whole spike protein was spanned by vaccine-associated CD4 TCRs, and dominant responses were seen in regions 160-218 and 743-854. In the small 56-69-year group, the increase in depth fell short of significance, most likely because of low power. After two AZD1222 doses, spike-specific TCR breadth and depth were significantly higher than at day 0 and than in MenACWY recipients. Because no day 14 peak-response samples were available, the repertoires could be characterized only after the peak T cell response.

Read against the paper, the sample's time point label means: baseline before first vaccination. The vaccinee samples were drawn from two UK trials, COV001 and COV002, one of which was a single-blind randomized controlled phase 2/3 trial testing AZD1222 (ChAdOx1 nCoV-19) in healthy adults. For TCRbeta chain sequencing, PBMC samples from trial participants were taken at day 0 and at day 28 after the second dose. The CDR3 regions of human TCRbeta chains were subjected to immunosequencing. Under the source paper's analysis protocol: TCRs in the repertoires were matched against a reference library of SARS-CoV-2-specific TCRs that had been generated with the MIRA antigen-specificity platform. Breadth meant the fraction of unique TCRs that were SARS-CoV-2-associated, whereas depth meant the fraction of total T cells that were SARS-CoV-2-associated. Using the MIRA data, every spike-specific TCR was mapped to the spike region that the TCR reacted to and assigned to either a CD4 or a CD8 class. Log10-transformed breadth and depth values were compared by one-way ANOVA with Sidak's multiple comparisons tests. Here the immuneACCESS table is served through TCRdb, limited to in-frame sequences with V and J called. Missing clones are a known gap in these copies; in checked studies unresolved V genes cover under half, and the rest lacks a known reason. From that table come the V and J calls and clone size; the DNA was used to work out D and trimming. The sample has about 97,000 clones on record, approximately 90% of them singletons. The ten largest make up roughly 2.8% of the sample.

The receptor's source is an adult in good health. Sample: peripheral blood, taken on day 0 of AZD1222 vaccination.

The DNA sequence reads TGCGCCAGCAGCTTGGTCGGGGGGGCCTCTGGAACCGGGGAGCTGTTTTTT. Its product reads: CASSLVGGASGTGELFF. The V and J genes are TRBV5-1 and TRBJ2-2; 8 junctional bases match TRBD2. CDR3 length: 17 amino acids, cysteine to phenylalanine. The retained sequence is limited to the CDR3, 51 bases, with the frame set at the first base. The germline V gene encodes CDR1 SGHRS and CDR2 YFSETQ. V trim: 0 bases; J trim: 5 bases; unmatched bases: 9.